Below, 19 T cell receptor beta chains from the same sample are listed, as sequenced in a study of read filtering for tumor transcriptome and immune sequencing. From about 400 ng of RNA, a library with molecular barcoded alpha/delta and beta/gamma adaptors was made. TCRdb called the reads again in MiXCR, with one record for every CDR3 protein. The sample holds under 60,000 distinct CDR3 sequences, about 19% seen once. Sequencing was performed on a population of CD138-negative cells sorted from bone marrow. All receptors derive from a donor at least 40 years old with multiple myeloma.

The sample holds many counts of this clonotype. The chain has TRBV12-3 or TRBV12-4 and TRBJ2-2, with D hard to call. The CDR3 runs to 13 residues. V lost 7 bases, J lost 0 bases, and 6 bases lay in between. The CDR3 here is CASTDSNTGELFF. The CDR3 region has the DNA TGTGCCAGCACCGACTCGAACACCGGGGAGCTGTTTTTT.

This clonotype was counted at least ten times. The CDR3 is CASSPMDFKAKNIQYF. The CDR3 region has the DNA TGTGCCAGCAGTCCCATGGACTTCAAAGCCAAAAACATTCAGTACTTC. The chain links TRBV28 to TRBJ2-4; D possibly corresponds to TRBD2 (5 bases). Germline V gene data show CDR1 as MDHEN and CDR2 as SYDVKM. The CDR3 has 16 residues. Trimming shortened V by 5 bases and J by 0 bases, and 14 bases separated the two germline ends.

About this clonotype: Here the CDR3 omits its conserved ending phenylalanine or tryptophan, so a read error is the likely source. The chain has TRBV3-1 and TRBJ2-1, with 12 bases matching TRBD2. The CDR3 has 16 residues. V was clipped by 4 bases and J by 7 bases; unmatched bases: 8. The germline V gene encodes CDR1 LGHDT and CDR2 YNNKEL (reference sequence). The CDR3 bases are TGTGCCAGCAGCCTCAAGACTAGCGGGAGAGGTAATGAGCAGTTCCTC. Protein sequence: CASSLKTSGRGNEQFL.

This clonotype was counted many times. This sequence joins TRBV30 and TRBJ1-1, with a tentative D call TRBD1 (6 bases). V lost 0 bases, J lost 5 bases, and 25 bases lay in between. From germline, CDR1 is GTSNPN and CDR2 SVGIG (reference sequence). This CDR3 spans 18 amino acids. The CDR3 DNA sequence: TGTGCCTGGAGTGTACTGCGTTCGGTCGGGGGGCGTGGGACTGAAGCTTTCTTT. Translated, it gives CAWSVLRSVGGRGTEAFF.

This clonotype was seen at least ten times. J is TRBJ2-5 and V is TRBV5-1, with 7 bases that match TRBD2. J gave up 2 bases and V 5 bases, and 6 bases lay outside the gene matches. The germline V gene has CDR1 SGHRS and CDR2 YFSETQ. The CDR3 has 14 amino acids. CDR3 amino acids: CASRRGTTQETQYF. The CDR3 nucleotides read TGCGCCAGCAGGAGAGGGACTACGCAAGAGACCCAGTACTTC. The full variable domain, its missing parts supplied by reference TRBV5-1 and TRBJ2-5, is KAGVTQTPRYLIKTRGQQVTLSCSPISGHRSVSWYQQTPGQGLQFLFEYFSETQRNKGNFPGRFSGRQFSNSRSEMNVSTLELGDSALYLCASRRGTTQETQYFGPGTRLLVL.

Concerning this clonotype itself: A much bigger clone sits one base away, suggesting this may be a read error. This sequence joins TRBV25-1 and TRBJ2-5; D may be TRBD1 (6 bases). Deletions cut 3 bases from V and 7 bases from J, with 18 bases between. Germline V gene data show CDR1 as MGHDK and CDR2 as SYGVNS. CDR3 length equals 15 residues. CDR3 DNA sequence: TGTGCCAGCAGTGATGAGGATGGAAAGGGGGTGACCCAGTACTTC. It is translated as CASSDEDGKGVTQYF. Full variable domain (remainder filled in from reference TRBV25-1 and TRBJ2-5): EADIYQTPRYLVIGTGKKITLECSQTMGHDKMYWYQQDPGMELHLIHYSYGVNSTEKGDLSSESTVSRIRTEHFPLTLESARPSHTSQYLCASSDEDGKGVTQYFGPGTRLLVL.

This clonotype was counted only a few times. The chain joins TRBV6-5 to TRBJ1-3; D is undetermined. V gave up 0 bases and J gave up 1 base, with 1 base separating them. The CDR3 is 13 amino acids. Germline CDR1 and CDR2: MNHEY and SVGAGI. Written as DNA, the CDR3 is TGTGCCAGCAGTTACTCTTCTGGAAACACCATATATTTT. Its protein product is CASSYSSGNTIYF.

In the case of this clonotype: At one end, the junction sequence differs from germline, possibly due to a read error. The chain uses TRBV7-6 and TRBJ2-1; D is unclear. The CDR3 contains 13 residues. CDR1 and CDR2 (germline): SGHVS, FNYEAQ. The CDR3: CASSLTSYTEQFF. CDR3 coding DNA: TGTGCTAGCAGCTTAACATCCTACACTGAGCAGTTCTTC.

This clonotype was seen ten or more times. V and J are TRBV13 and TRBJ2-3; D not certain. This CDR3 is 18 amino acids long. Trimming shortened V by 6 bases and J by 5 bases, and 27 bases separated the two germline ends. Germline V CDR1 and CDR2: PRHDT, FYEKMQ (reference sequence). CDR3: CASSRADPGPTARDTQYF. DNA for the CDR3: TGTGCCAGCAGTCGAGCCGACCCGGGCCCCACCGCGAGAGATACGCAGTATTTT. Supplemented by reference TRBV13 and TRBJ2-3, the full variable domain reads AAGVIQSPRHLIKEKRETATLKCYPIPRHDTVYWYQQGPGQDPQFLISFYEKMQSDKGSIPDRFSAQQFSDYHSELNMSSLELGDSALYFCASSRADPGPTARDTQYFGPGTRLTVL.

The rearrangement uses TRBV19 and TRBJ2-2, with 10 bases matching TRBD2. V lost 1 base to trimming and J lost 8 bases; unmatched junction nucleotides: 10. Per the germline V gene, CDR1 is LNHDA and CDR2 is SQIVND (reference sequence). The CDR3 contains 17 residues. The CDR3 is CASSIALGLASEGELFF. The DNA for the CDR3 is TGTGCCAGTAGTATAGCTCTGGGACTAGCGTCGGAAGGGGAGCTGTTTTTT.

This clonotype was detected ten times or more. The CDR3 loop reads CSVGTNNQPQHF. The CDR3 nucleotides are TGCAGTGTCGGGACCAACAACCAGCCCCAGCATTTT. The rearrangement uses TRBV20-1 and TRBJ1-5; D might be TRBD1 (5 bases). V gave up 7 bases and J gave up 7 bases, with 14 bases separating them. This CDR3 has 12 amino acids. Germline CDR1 and CDR2: DFQATT and SNEGSKA (reference sequence).

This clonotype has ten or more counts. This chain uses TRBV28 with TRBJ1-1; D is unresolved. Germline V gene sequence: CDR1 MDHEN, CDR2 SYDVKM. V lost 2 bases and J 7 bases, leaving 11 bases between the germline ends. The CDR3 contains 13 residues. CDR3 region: CASSLDPMGEAFF. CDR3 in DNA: TGTGCCAGCAGTTTAGATCCGATGGGTGAAGCTTTCTTT.

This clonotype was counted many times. CDR3 protein: CASSPDRPEPQHF. The CDR3 DNA sequence: TGTGCCAGCAGTCCCGACCGCCCGGAGCCCCAGCATTTT. The V and J genes are TRBV2 and TRBJ1-5; no definite D call. V lost 5 bases, J lost 8 bases, and 13 bases lay in between. From germline, CDR1 is SNHLY and CDR2 FYNNEI. This CDR3 comprises 13 residues.

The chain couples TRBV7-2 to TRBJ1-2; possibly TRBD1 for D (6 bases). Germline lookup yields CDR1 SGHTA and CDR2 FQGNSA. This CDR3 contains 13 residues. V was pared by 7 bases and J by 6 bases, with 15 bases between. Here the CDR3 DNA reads TGTGCCAGCACCCAACAGGGTGGGAATGGCTACACCTTC. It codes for CASTQQGGNGYTF.

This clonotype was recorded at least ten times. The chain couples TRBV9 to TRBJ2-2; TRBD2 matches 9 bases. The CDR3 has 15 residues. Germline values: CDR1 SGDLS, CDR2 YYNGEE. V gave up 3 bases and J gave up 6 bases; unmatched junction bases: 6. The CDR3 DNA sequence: TGTGCCAGCAGCGAGGGACTAGCACGGTCCGGGGAGCTGTTTTTT. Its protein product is CASSEGLARSGELFF.

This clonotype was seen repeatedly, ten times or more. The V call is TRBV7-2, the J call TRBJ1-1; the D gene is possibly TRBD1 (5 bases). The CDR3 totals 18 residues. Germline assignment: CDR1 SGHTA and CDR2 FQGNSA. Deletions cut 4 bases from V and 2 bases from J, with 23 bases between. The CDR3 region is CASSSLGLTISGNTEAFF. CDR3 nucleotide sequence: TGTGCCAGCAGCTCACTGGGACTGACAATCTCAGGCAACACTGAAGCTTTCTTT.

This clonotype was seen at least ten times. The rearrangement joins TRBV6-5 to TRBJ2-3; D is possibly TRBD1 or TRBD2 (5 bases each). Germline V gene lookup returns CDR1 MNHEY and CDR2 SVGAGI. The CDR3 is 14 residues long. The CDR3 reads CACRRGAVTDTQYF. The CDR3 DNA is TGTGCTTGCCGAAGAGGGGCTGTCACAGATACGCAGTATTTT.

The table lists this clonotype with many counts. Written as DNA, the CDR3 is TGTGCCAGCAGTTTCAGGGGGCGCGAACGAAACCGGGGCGAGCAGTACTTC. Translating it yields CASSFRGRERNRGEQYF. The V call is TRBV27, the J call TRBJ2-7, with TRBD1 identical over 8 bases. Germline-derived CDR1 and CDR2 are MNHEY and SMNVEV (reference sequence). V shed 3 bases and J 6 bases; nucleotides not matched to a gene: 16. The CDR3 is made up of 17 amino acids.

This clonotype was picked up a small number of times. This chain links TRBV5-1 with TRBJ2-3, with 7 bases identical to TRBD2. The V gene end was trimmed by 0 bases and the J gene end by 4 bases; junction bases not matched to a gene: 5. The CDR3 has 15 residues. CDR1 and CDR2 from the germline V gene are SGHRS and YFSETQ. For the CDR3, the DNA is TGCGCCAGCAGCTTGGTTGCGGGAGCTCCAGATACGCAGTATTTT. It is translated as CASSLVAGAPDTQYF.